The rows below give T cell receptor beta chains drawn from one sample of a study of blood T cell repertoires in COVID-19. Data came from immunoSEQ multiplex PCR; TCRdb stores just in-frame clones and leaves some out. The sample records roughly 250,000 clones, about 86% being singletons. The sequenced sample was peripheral blood. The receptors originated from an elderly woman with acute or convalescent COVID-19. Both conserved end residues are part of each CDR3. Each record gives: J gene, D gene, CDR3 length, V gene, clone size, CDR3 protein, CDR3 DNA. The D gene is left open where the match is weak. Expanded clones get a size class; other rows say once, few or many, or leave the size out.

>TRBJ1-1|NA|13|TRBV11-2|NA
CASSLDRGGEAFF
TGTGCCAGCAGCTTAGATCGGGGGGGTGAAGCTTTCTTT
>TRBJ1-2|NA|11|TRBV15|few
CATSRGVGYTF
TGTGCCACCAGCAGAGGAGTAGGCTACACCTTC
>TRBJ2-3|NA|15|TRBV5-1|few
CASSRQGLNTDTQYF
TGCGCCAGCAGCCGCCAGGGACTGAACACAGATACGCAGTATTTT
>TRBJ1-3|NA|17|TRBV3-1/TRBV3-2|many
CASSQGGREYSGNTIYF
TGTGCCAGCAGCCAAGGTGGCAGGGAATACTCTGGAAACACCATATATTTT
>TRBJ1-1|NA|13|TRBV19|once
CASSTSASTEAFF
TGTGCCAGTAGTACATCAGCGTCCACTGAAGCTTTCTTT
>TRBJ1-5|NA|15|TRBV2|once
CASSEAPGRNQPQHF
TGTGCCAGCAGTGAAGCCCCAGGGCGCAATCAGCCCCAGCATTTT
>TRBJ2-5|NA|13|TRBV5-4|NA
CASSLAAGETQYF
TGTGCCAGCAGCTTGGCGGCGGGAGAGACCCAGTACTTC
>TRBJ1-1|NA|13|TRBV19|NA
CASSISRNTEAFF
TGTGCCAGTAGTATTTCCAGGAACACTGAAGCTTTCTTT
>TRBJ2-1|NA|13|TRBV4-1|NA
CASSQEWGDRQFF
TGCGCCAGCAGCCAAGAGTGGGGGGACCGACAGTTCTTC
>TRBJ2-5|NA|14|TRBV5-1|once
CASSAWGYQETQYF
TGCGCCAGCAGCGCCTGGGGCTACCAAGAGACCCAGTACTTC
>TRBJ2-1|TRBD2|15|TRBV7-3|NA
CASSLNASGGGEQFF
TGTGCCAGCAGCTTAAACGCTAGCGGGGGGGGAGAGCAGTTCTTC
>TRBJ1-2|NA|12|TRBV2|NA
CASMQGNYGYTF
TGTGCCAGCATGCAGGGAAACTATGGCTACACCTTC
>TRBJ2-1|NA|15|TRBV27|few
CASSPNGGATNEQFF
TGTGCCAGCAGTCCCAATGGGGGGGCCACCAATGAGCAGTTCTTC
>TRBJ1-5|TRBD1|15|TRBV3-1/TRBV3-2|NA
CASSQSAGGNQPQHF
TGTGCCAGCAGCCAATCCGCAGGGGGGAATCAGCCCCAGCATTTT
>TRBJ1-1|TRBD1|18|TRBV28|few
CASSQLGQGRGSNTEAFF
TGTGCCAGCAGCCAACTCGGACAGGGGAGGGGTTCGAACACTGAAGCTTTCTTT
>TRBJ1-5|TRBD1|16|TRBV15|NA
CATSSGTVDSNQPQHF
TGTGCCACCAGCAGCGGGACAGTTGATAGCAATCAGCCCCAGCATTTT
>TRBJ1-6|TRBD1|19|TRBV5-3|NA
CARSLGDRVLLQYNSPLHF
TGTGCCAGAAGCTTGGGGGACAGGGTCCTTCTGCAATATAATTCACCCCTCCACTTT
>TRBJ1-1|NA|12|TRBV10-2|NA
CASTVLGTEAFF
TGCGCCAGCACCGTACTAGGGACTGAAGCTTTCTTT
>TRBJ1-1|NA|15|TRBV2|NA
CASSEQGGGNTEAFF
TGTGCCAGCAGCGAACAGGGAGGTGGGAACACTGAAGCTTTCTTT
>TRBJ2-2|TRBD1|16|TRBV18|NA
CASSPRTGANTGELFF
TGTGCCAGCTCACCAAGGACAGGGGCAAACACCGGGGAGCTGTTTTTT
>TRBJ1-5|NA|14|TRBV7-8|few
CASSSAVANQPQHF
TGTGCCAGCAGCTCTGCAGTGGCCAATCAGCCCCAGCATTTT
>TRBJ1-2|NA|14|TRBV28|NA
CASSTTGKPQGYTF
TGTGCCAGCAGCACAACCGGGAAACCGCAGGGCTACACCTTC
>TRBJ2-5|TRBD2|15|TRBV28|NA
CASSLAGALWETQYF
TGTGCCAGCAGCTTAGCGGGGGCCCTATGGGAGACCCAGTACTTC
>TRBJ2-5|NA|13|TRBV7-3|NA
CASSVSGLETQYF
TGTGCCAGCAGCGTCAGCGGTTTAGAGACCCAGTACTTC
>TRBJ1-5|TRBD1|15|TRBV19|NA
CASSYTGVGNQPQHF
TGTGCCAGTAGTTATACAGGGGTTGGCAATCAGCCCCAGCATTTT
>TRBJ1-2|TRBD1|15|TRBV19|NA
CASSTGQGGFWGYTF
TGTGCCAGTAGCACCGGACAGGGAGGTTTCTGGGGCTACACCTTC
>TRBJ2-2|TRBD1|19|TRBV7-9|NA
CASSSPRGTGVIGTGELFF
TGTGCCAGCAGCTCCCCTCGGGGGACAGGGGTGATTGGCACCGGGGAGCTGTTTTTT
>TRBJ1-5|NA|15|TRBV11-2|NA
CASSLDSGSNQPQHF
TGTGCCAGCAGCTTAGATTCAGGGAGCAATCAGCCCCAGCATTTT
>TRBJ2-2|NA|16|TRBV12-5|NA
CASGLVFRGAAGELFF
TGTGCTAGTGGTTTGGTCTTCAGGGGGGCGGCCGGGGAGCTGTTTTTT
>TRBJ2-5|TRBD2|15|TRBV5-1|few
CASSLEASGGPAQYF
TGCGCCAGCAGCTTGGAGGCTAGCGGGGGCCCCGCCCAGTACTTC
>TRBJ2-3|TRBD1|16|TRBV9|NA
CASSPSGQGLRDTQYF
TGTGCCAGCAGCCCCTCGGGACAGGGCCTGAGGGATACGCAGTATTTT
>TRBJ1-3|NA|16|TRBV3-1/TRBV3-2|once
CASSSLRPSSGNTIYF
TGTGCCAGCAGCTCCCTTCGCCCGAGCTCTGGAAACACCATATATTTT
>TRBJ2-2|TRBD1|15|TRBV9|NA
CASSERGQNTGELFF
TGTGCCAGCAGCGAAAGGGGGCAGAACACCGGGGAGCTGTTTTTT
>TRBJ1-2|NA|13|TRBV19|NA
CASSPGAGYGYTF
TGTGCCAGTAGTCCAGGGGCGGGCTATGGCTACACCTTC
>TRBJ1-5|NA|16|TRBV3-1/TRBV3-2|NA
CASSRGVPGLRQPQHF
TGTGCCAGCAGCCGGGGGGTGCCAGGTCTACGGCAGCCCCAGCATTTT
>TRBJ1-2|NA|12|TRBV7-2|NA
CASSLPSGDYTF
TGTGCCAGCAGCTTACCTTCCGGTGACTACACCTTC
>TRBJ1-5|TRBD1|18|TRBV12-5|once
CASGSRDRVPYSNQPQHF
TGTGCTAGTGGTTCCCGGGACAGGGTTCCTTATAGCAATCAGCCCCAGCATTTT
>TRBJ2-7|NA|14|TRBV7-2|NA
CASSLSPGAYEQYF
TGTGCCAGCAGCTTAAGCCCGGGAGCCTACGAGCAGTACTTC
>TRBJ1-1|NA|11|TRBV10-3|NA
CAISSNTEAFF
TGTGCCATCTCTTCCAACACTGAAGCTTTCTTT
>TRBJ2-1|NA|14|TRBV30|NA
CAWSVGRTGEEQFF
TGTGCCTGGAGTGTGGGACGGACGGGGGAAGAGCAGTTCTTC
>TRBJ1-3|TRBD1|14|TRBV6-5|once
CASISGGLGNTIYF
TGTGCCAGCATATCAGGGGGATTAGGAAACACCATATATTTT
>TRBJ1-3|NA|14|TRBV6-1|NA
CASSDWSSGNTIYF
TGTGCCAGCAGTGATTGGAGCTCTGGAAACACCATATATTTT
>TRBJ2-7|NA|14|TRBV28|NA
CASSSGTKPAGQYF
TGTGCCAGCAGTTCCGGGACAAAACCAGCCGGGCAGTACTTC
>TRBJ2-7|NA|19|TRBV4-2|NA
CASSQDDAVVGGSLSEQYF
TGTGCCAGCAGCCAAGATGACGCGGTAGTGGGGGGTTCTTTAAGCGAGCAGTACTTC
>TRBJ1-1|NA|15|TRBV18|NA
CASSPTQEGNTEAFF
TGTGCCAGCTCACCAACTCAAGAGGGGAACACTGAAGCTTTCTTT
>TRBJ1-3|TRBD1|14|TRBV6-5|NA
CASSQTGGGNTIYF
TGTGCCAGCAGTCAGACAGGGGGAGGAAACACCATATATTTT
>TRBJ2-5|TRBD2|15|TRBV2|NA
CASSEWSSGEETQYF
TGTGCCAGCAGTGAATGGTCTAGCGGGGAAGAGACCCAGTACTTC
>TRBJ1-2|TRBD1|15|TRBV6-9|NA
CASSYSRGRGQGYTF
TGTGCCAGCAGTTATAGCCGCGGCAGGGGGCAGGGCTACACCTTC
>TRBJ1-4|TRBD1|15|TRBV6-5|NA
CASSYGDRFNEKLFF
TGTGCCAGCAGTTACGGGGACAGATTTAATGAAAAACTGTTTTTT
>TRBJ1-1|NA|15|TRBV13|NA
CASSLRGSFSTEAFF
TGTGCCAGCAGCTTAAGGGGGTCTTTTAGCACTGAAGCTTTCTTT
>TRBJ1-2|NA|12|TRBV12-3/TRBV12-4|NA
CASNRGNYGYTF
TGTGCCAGCAACCGGGGTAACTATGGCTACACCTTC
>TRBJ1-1|TRBD1|14|TRBV19|few
CASSIPGQVSEAFF
TGTGCCAGTAGTATACCGGGACAGGTCAGTGAAGCTTTCTTT
>TRBJ2-3|NA|15|TRBV24-1|NA
CATSGGLWGTDTQYF
TGTGCCACCAGTGGGGGGCTGTGGGGCACAGATACGCAGTATTTT
>TRBJ2-2|TRBD2|17|TRBV4-2|many
CASSSTSGGLNTGELFF
TGTGCCAGCAGCTCGACTAGCGGGGGCCTGAACACCGGGGAGCTGTTTTTT
>TRBJ2-5|TRBD2|17|TRBV27|NA
CASSLLAGGPLRGTQYF
TGTGCCAGCAGTTTACTAGCGGGGGGGCCCCTGCGGGGGACCCAGTACTTC
>TRBJ1-1|NA|13|TRBV14|NA
CASSQRVNTEAFF
TGTGCCAGCAGCCAGAGGGTGAACACTGAAGCTTTCTTT